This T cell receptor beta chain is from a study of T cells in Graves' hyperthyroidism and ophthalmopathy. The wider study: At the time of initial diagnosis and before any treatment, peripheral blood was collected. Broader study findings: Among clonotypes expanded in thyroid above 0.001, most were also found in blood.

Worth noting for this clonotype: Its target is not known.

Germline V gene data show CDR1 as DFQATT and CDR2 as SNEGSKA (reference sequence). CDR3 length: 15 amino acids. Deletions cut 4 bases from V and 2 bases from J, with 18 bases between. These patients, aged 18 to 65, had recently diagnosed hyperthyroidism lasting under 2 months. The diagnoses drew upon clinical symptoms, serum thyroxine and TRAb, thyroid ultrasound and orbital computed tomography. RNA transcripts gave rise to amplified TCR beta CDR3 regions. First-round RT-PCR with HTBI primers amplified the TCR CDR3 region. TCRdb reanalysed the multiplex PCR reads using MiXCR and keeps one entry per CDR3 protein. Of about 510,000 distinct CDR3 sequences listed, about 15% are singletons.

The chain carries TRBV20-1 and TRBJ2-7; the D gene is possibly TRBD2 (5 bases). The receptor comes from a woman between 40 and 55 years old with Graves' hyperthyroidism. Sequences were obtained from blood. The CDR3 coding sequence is TGCAGTGCTACGAGGAGCGGCCTGAGAACCTACGAGCAGTACTTC. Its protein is CSATRSGLRTYEQYF.